This T cell receptor beta chain was captured in a study of immune cell composition in non-small cell lung cancer. Normal lung was sampled as far from the tumour as possible, at least 3 cm. V was trimmed by 3 bases and J by 11 bases, leaving 13 bases between them. The CDR3 runs 12 residues. CDR1 and CDR2 (germline): MNHEY, SMNVEV (reference sequence). Measured with immunoSEQ multiplex PCR; TCRdb has only the in-frame clones, and not every one. The top ten clones hold less than 15% of a sample with some 3,200 clones, roughly two thirds of them seen once. The same specimen was also included in a second study, on CD4 T cells in lung cancer.

Sequenced sample: non-adjacent lung tissue. The chain uses TRBV27 and TRBJ1-1; the D gene is possibly TRBD1 (6 bases). The sequence came from a human donor with non-small cell lung cancer. CDR3: CASSFLQGTAFF. The CDR3, as DNA: TGTGCCAGCAGTTTTTTACAGGGTACGGCTTTCTTT.